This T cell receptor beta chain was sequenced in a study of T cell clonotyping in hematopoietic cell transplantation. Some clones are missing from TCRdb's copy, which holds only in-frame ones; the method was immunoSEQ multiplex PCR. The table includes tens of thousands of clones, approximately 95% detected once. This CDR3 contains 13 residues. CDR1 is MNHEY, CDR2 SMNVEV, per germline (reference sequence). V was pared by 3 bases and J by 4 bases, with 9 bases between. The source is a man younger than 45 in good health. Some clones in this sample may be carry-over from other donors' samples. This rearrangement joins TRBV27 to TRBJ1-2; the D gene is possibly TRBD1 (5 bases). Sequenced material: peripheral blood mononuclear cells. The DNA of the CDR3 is TGTGCCAGCAGTTTGGGGGTTTCCTATGGCTACACCTTC. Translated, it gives CASSLGVSYGYTF.